The 14 T cell receptor beta chains reported below all come from one sample, sequenced in a study of T cells in Graves' hyperthyroidism and ophthalmopathy. Using RNA transcripts as the source, TCR beta CDR3 regions were amplified. First-round RT-PCR targeting the TCR CDR3 was performed with the HTBI primer set. In TCRdb, the multiplex PCR reads were re-called with MiXCR into one record per CDR3 protein. Seen here are hundreds of thousands of distinct CDR3 sequences, roughly a sixth observed once, and the top ten hold 18%. The specimen was blood. These receptors all come from a young woman with Graves' hyperthyroidism.

V usage is TRBV20-1 and J usage is TRBJ1-5; the D gene is possibly TRBD1 (5 bases). The V end was cut by 0 bases, the J end by 4 bases, with 28 bases between. This CDR3 is built from 20 residues. The germline V gene encodes CDR1 DFQATT and CDR2 SNEGSKA (reference sequence). The CDR3 nucleotides are TGCAGTGCTAGAGATCATAGGCGAGGTACGCCTCGCGGGGGGAATCAGCCCCAGCATTTT. This encodes CSARDHRRGTPRGGNQPQHF.

V is TRBV9 and J is TRBJ2-2, with 12 bases identical to TRBD2. The germline V gene has CDR1 SGDLS and CDR2 YYNGEE. V lost 4 bases and J lost 4; bases outside the gene matches: 8. The CDR3 runs 17 residues. The CDR3 reads CASSLSLAGGSTGELFF. In DNA, the CDR3 is TGTGCCAGCAGCCTATCACTAGCGGGGGGATCCACCGGGGAGCTGTTTTTT.

This clonotype was counted ten times or more. The chain uses TRBV29-1 and TRBJ2-3; 7 bases map to TRBD2. With 7 bases clipped from V and 2 bases from J, the junction kept 15 bases outside the gene matches. The germline gives CDR1 SQVTM, CDR2 ANQGSEA. The CDR3 totals 16 residues. The CDR3 region is CSANPNQGGNTDTQYF. The CDR3 bases are TGCAGCGCCAACCCTAACCAGGGAGGGAACACAGATACGCAGTATTTT.

In its sample, this clonotype was seen many times. J is TRBJ1-6 and V is TRBV28; D unresolved. Between the trimmed V and J ends, which lost 3 bases and 8 bases, there was a span of 17 bases. The CDR3 consists of 16 residues. Germline-derived CDR1 and CDR2 are MDHEN and SYDVKM. CDR3 amino acids: CASSFLTSPRDSPLHF. The CDR3 DNA sequence: TGTGCCAGCAGTTTCCTGACTTCACCGCGGGATTCACCCCTCCACTTT. Drawing the rest from reference TRBV28 and TRBJ1-6, the complete variable domain is DVKVTQSSRYLVKRTGEKVFLECVQDMDHENMFWYRQDPGLGLRLIYFSYDVKMKEKGDIPEGYSVSREKKERFSLILESASTNQTSMYLCASSFLTSPRDSPLHFGNGTRLTVT.

This chain joins TRBV14 and TRBJ1-6; a possible D gene is TRBD1 (5 bases). V lost 3 bases, J lost 10 bases, and 22 bases lay in between. Germline values: CDR1 SGHDN, CDR2 FVKESK. This CDR3 comprises 17 residues. Here the CDR3 reads CASSQGGAGSISSPLHF. The CDR3 DNA sequence: TGTGCCAGCAGCCAGGGTGGAGCAGGGAGCATCTCATCACCCCTCCACTTT.

V gene TRBV11-3 combines with J gene TRBJ2-1; 15 nucleotides match TRBD2. J lost 3 bases, V lost 5 bases, and 8 bases had no gene match. The CDR3 extends over 18 amino acids. Germline-derived CDR1 and CDR2 are SGHNT and YENEEA. CDR3 protein: CASSPPGLAGGYYNEQFF. The CDR3 nucleotides are TGTGCCAGCAGCCCTCCGGGACTAGCGGGGGGATACTACAATGAGCAGTTCTTC.

This clonotype was observed a few times. The chain joins TRBV15 to TRBJ2-3; D uncertain. Trimming pared 0 bases from V and 2 bases from J, leaving 12 bases between. From germline, CDR1 is LNHNV and CDR2 YYDKDF (reference sequence). This CDR3 is built from 16 residues. For the CDR3, the DNA is TGTGCCACCAGCAGAGAGGGATCCCACGCCACAGATACGCAGTATTTT. As protein: CATSREGSHATDTQYF.

This clonotype showed up many times. V gene TRBV7-2 combines with J gene TRBJ2-5; 8 bases agree with TRBD2. This CDR3 has 16 amino acids. Germline V gene lookup returns CDR1 SGHTA and CDR2 FQGNSA. Losses at the gene ends were 5 bases for V and 5 bases for J; bases not matched to a gene: 13. CDR3 loop: CASSPRGAGGTETQYF. The CDR3 bases are TGTGCCAGCAGCCCCCGGGGGGCGGGGGGCACGGAGACCCAGTACTTC.

This clonotype was picked up a small number of times. V is TRBV20-1 and J is TRBJ2-1, with 10 positions matching TRBD2. Trimming cost V 3 bases and J 2 bases; bases outside gene matches: 4. This CDR3 spans 15 amino acids. Germline V gene lookup returns CDR1 DFQATT and CDR2 SNEGSKA (reference sequence). In DNA form, the CDR3 reads TGCAGTGCTAGCCCTAGCGGGAGTGCCTACAATGAGCAGTTCTTC. Protein product: CSASPSGSAYNEQFF.

The chain couples TRBV5-1 to TRBJ1-4; maybe TRBD1 (6 bases). CDR1 and CDR2 (germline): SGHRS, YFSETQ. Trimming cost V 0 bases and J 7 bases, with 13 bases left between them. This CDR3 has 15 amino acids. The CDR3: CASSLALGAGEKLFF. CDR3 DNA: TGCGCCAGCAGCTTGGCCCTGGGGGCGGGTGAAAAACTGTTTTTT.

This clonotype was observed a few times. The chain is built from TRBV5-6 and TRBJ1-6; 7 bases agree with TRBD1. Germline V gene sequence: CDR1 SGHDT, CDR2 YYEEEE. V lost 4 bases to trimming and J lost 6 bases; unmatched junction nucleotides: 4. The CDR3 contains 14 residues. CDR3 in DNA: TGTGCCAGCAGCCGCCGACAGGGTAATTCACCCCTCCACTTT. Translation gives CASSRRQGNSPLHF.

This clonotype occurred once. One base away lies a much larger clone, so this may be a sequencing read error. The V call is TRBV12-3 or TRBV12-4, the J call TRBJ2-7, with D possibly being TRBD1 (5 bases). The CDR3 runs to 14 residues. The CDR3 DNA follows: TGTGCCACCAGTTCCACAGGATACTCCTACGAGCAGTACTTC. Translated, it gives CATSSTGYSYEQYF.

This clonotype was found a few times. The chain is built from TRBV20-1 and TRBJ2-3; D gene unclear. Germline lookup yields CDR1 DFQATT and CDR2 SNEGSKA (reference sequence). Trimming took 3 bases from V and 3 from J, leaving 4 bases between them. The CDR3 has 11 amino acids. The DNA for the CDR3 is TGCAGTGCTAGTGAGACAGATACGCAGTATTTT. Its protein product is CSASETDTQYF.

There are many counts of this clonotype. The chain uses TRBV30 and TRBJ1-4, with D hard to call. V lost 5 bases to trimming and J lost 3 bases, with 13 bases between them. Per germline, CDR1 GTSNPN and CDR2 SVGIG (reference sequence). CDR3 length: 14 residues. The CDR3 reads CAWLRAKPNEKLFF. The CDR3 DNA reads TGTGCCTGGCTGCGGGCGAAACCTAATGAAAAACTGTTTTTT.